Listed here are 21 T cell receptor beta chains from one sample, sequenced in a study of CD8 T cells in Susac syndrome. Reverse transcription of roughly 0.45 to 1 ug RNA was carried out with random hexamers. One entry per CDR3 protein results from TCRdb running MiXCR on the immunoSEQ multiplex PCR reads. The sample shows some 260,000 distinct CDR3 sequences, about 85% of them seen only once. The source material was CD8+ T cells from PBMCs. These TCRs come from a human donor with multiple sclerosis.

The J gene is TRBJ1-1, the V gene TRBV7-2, with D unresolved. The CDR3 length is 15 residues. V was pared by 3 bases and J by 2 bases, with 13 bases between. The V gene's germline CDR1 is SGHTA and CDR2 FQGNSA. The CDR3 region is CASSFHLPPNTEAFF. CDR3 bases: TGTGCCAGCAGCTTCCATCTCCCTCCAAACACTGAAGCTTTCTTT.

As DNA, the CDR3 is TGTGCCAGCAGCTTCCCCCAGGGTTACTACGAGCAGTACTTC. Translated: CASSFPQGYYEQYF. The chain is built from TRBV7-9 and TRBJ2-7, with D possibly matching TRBD1 (5 bases). Trimming took 3 bases from V and 3 from J, leaving 12 bases between them. This CDR3 contains 14 residues. Germline V gives CDR1 SEHNR, CDR2 FQNEAQ (reference sequence).

The chain employs TRBV20-1 and TRBJ2-7, with D tentatively TRBD2 (5 bases). The germline CDR1 and CDR2 sequences are DFQATT and SNEGSKA (reference sequence). The ends were cut back, 5 bases at V and 3 bases at J, with 17 bases in the middle. The CDR3 consists of 14 residues. In DNA form, the CDR3 reads TGCAGTGCTGGTTCCCAGGACTCAAACTACGAGCAGTACTTC. This gives the protein CSAGSQDSNYEQYF.

The table lists this clonotype with a few counts. The chain couples TRBV6-5 to TRBJ2-6; D remains ambiguous. The germline V gene encodes CDR1 MNHEY and CDR2 SVGAGI. Trimming cost V 6 bases and J 0 bases, with 9 bases left between them. This CDR3 is 15 amino acids long. CDR3: CASRLVDSGANVLTF. In nucleotides, the CDR3 is TGTGCCAGCAGACTCGTTGACTCTGGGGCCAACGTCCTGACTTTC.

This clonotype was observed once. The V call is TRBV5-1, the J call TRBJ2-1; 9 nucleotides align to TRBD2. Germline V gene sequence: CDR1 SGHRS, CDR2 YFSETQ. This CDR3 region has 15 residues. Unmatched junction bases numbered 6, after V lost 4 bases and J lost 4 bases. The CDR3 DNA sequence: TGCGCCAGCAGCCTCGAGCGGGGGGATTACAATGAGCAGTTCTTC. Protein product: CASSLERGDYNEQFF.

V and J are TRBV2 and TRBJ1-1; TRBD1 matches at 10 bases. This CDR3 is built from 12 residues. V trimming: 9 bases; J trimming: 4 bases; junction bases outside the gene matches: 2. Per germline, CDR1 SNHLY and CDR2 FYNNEI. The CDR3 coding sequence is TGTGCCAGATGGACAGGGGGCACTGAAGCTTTCTTT. Residues: CARWTGGTEAFF.

The chain employs TRBV20-1 and TRBJ1-1; D is unresolved. The CDR3 is 14 amino acids. The V gene's germline CDR1 is DFQATT and CDR2 SNEGSKA (reference sequence). Trimming cost V 5 bases and J 1 base, with 14 bases left between them. The chain's CDR3 is CSAPLRAGNTEAFF. CDR3 DNA: TGCAGTGCTCCACTCCGGGCCGGGAACACTGAAGCTTTCTTT.

The V call is TRBV5-1, the J call TRBJ1-5; 7 positions agree with TRBD1. Looked up from germline, CDR1 is SGHRS and CDR2 is YFSETQ. This CDR3 spans 15 amino acids. The V and J ends lost 4 bases and 0 bases, in that order; junction bases with no gene match: 4. The CDR3 loop reads CASSLTGDSNQPQHF. The CDR3 coding sequence is TGCGCCAGCAGCCTCACAGGGGATAGCAATCAGCCCCAGCATTTT.

The chain links TRBV5-4 to TRBJ2-7; 7 bases line up with TRBD1. J was trimmed by 2 bases and V by 1 base; bases with no gene match: 3. The CDR3 length is 14 residues. Germline-derived CDR1 and CDR2 are SGHNT and YYREEE (reference sequence). The chain's CDR3 is CASSLTGAPYEQYF. The CDR3 DNA follows: TGTGCCAGCAGCTTGACAGGGGCCCCCTACGAGCAGTACTTC.

The chain uses TRBV27 and TRBJ2-3; D is uncertain. The CDR3 runs to 12 residues. Germline V gene lookup returns CDR1 MNHEY and CDR2 SMNVEV (reference sequence). Trimming removed 5 bases from V and 6 bases from J, with 9 bases in between. The CDR3 spells CASSGLLDTQYF. In DNA form, the CDR3 reads TGTGCCAGCAGTGGCCTACTCGATACGCAGTATTTT.

This rearrangement joins TRBV9 to TRBJ2-7; D unresolved. The CDR3 is made up of 14 amino acids. Germline V CDR1 and CDR2: SGDLS, YYNGEE. V lost 3 bases, J lost 1 base, and 11 bases lay in between. CDR3 sequence (DNA): TGTGCCAGCAGCGGCAGGTCCAATTCCTACGAGCAGTACTTC. Its protein is CASSGRSNSYEQYF.

This clonotype was found a few times. V is TRBV6-1 and J is TRBJ2-3; 8 bases map to TRBD1. The CDR3 length is 15 residues. CDR1 MNHNS and CDR2 SASEGT come from the germline V gene. V was clipped by 5 bases and J by 4 bases; unmatched bases: 8. In DNA form, the CDR3 reads TGTGCCAGCAGTCGGCCGGGACAGGACTCAGATACGCAGTATTTT. Its translation: CASSRPGQDSDTQYF.

This chain joins TRBV5-6 and TRBJ2-7, with D hard to call. Germline CDR1 is SGHDT and CDR2 is YYEEEE. The germline V and J ends were trimmed by 1 base and 0 bases, with 8 bases remaining between them. There are 14 residues in the CDR3. Here the CDR3 reads CASSLQPRSYEQYF. The CDR3 DNA is TGTGCCAGCAGCTTGCAACCCCGCTCCTACGAGCAGTACTTC.

This chain uses TRBV28 with TRBJ2-1, with TRBD1 identical over 7 bases. V was clipped by 6 bases and J by 5 bases; unmatched bases: 13. Germline CDR1 reads MDHEN; CDR2 reads SYDVKM. The CDR3 length is 16 residues. Written as DNA, the CDR3 is TGTGCCAGCAGGCCCGACTTCGGACAGGCGGACAATGAGCAGTTCTTC. This translates into CASRPDFGQADNEQFF.

The table lists this clonotype with a count of one. The CDR3 spells CASRGQGRTNEKLFF. CDR3 in DNA: TGTGCCAGCAGGGGACAGGGGCGGACTAATGAAAAACTGTTTTTT. The chain employs TRBV3-1 and TRBJ1-4; 10 positions match TRBD1. The CDR3 contains 15 residues. Looked up from germline, CDR1 is LGHDT and CDR2 is YNNKEL (reference sequence). Trimming at V came to 6 bases and at J to 2 bases, leaving 3 bases not matched to a gene.

The chain has TRBV15 and TRBJ2-1, with 16 bases identical to TRBD2. In germline, CDR1 is LNHNV, CDR2 YYDKDF (reference sequence). The CDR3 contains 16 residues. V gave up 4 bases and J gave up 6 bases; unmatched junction bases: 3. The CDR3 region has the DNA TGTGCCACCAGCACCGGGACTAGCGGGAGGGTCAATGAGCAGTTCTTC. Encoded protein: CATSTGTSGRVNEQFF.

The V call is TRBV20-1, the J call TRBJ2-1, with TRBD2 identical over 7 bases. The ends lost 3 bases at V and 8 bases at J; junction bases unmatched: 10. Germline-derived CDR1 and CDR2 are DFQATT and SNEGSKA (reference sequence). This CDR3 spans 14 amino acids. The CDR3 region is CSARDGTIFYEQFF. CDR3 coding DNA: TGCAGTGCTAGGGACGGGACTATATTTTATGAGCAGTTCTTC.

The J gene is TRBJ1-5, the V gene TRBV15; D is possibly TRBD1 (5 bases). The V gene's germline CDR1 is LNHNV and CDR2 YYDKDF (reference sequence). CDR3 length equals 14 residues. The V and J ends lost 0 bases and 7 bases respectively, with 10 bases between them. This CDR3 is CATSRDRGTQPQHF. In DNA form, the CDR3 reads TGTGCCACCAGCAGAGATCGGGGGACCCAGCCCCAGCATTTT.

The CDR3 DNA reads TGTGCCAGCAGTATACGCACCTCGAGGGACGAAGCTTTCTTT. This gives the protein CASSIRTSRDEAFF. The V and J genes are TRBV28 and TRBJ1-1, with D maybe TRBD1 (5 bases). The CDR3 is made up of 14 amino acids. The germline V gene has CDR1 MDHEN and CDR2 SYDVKM. Between the trimmed V and J ends, which lost 5 bases and 8 bases, there was a span of 18 bases.

The rearrangement joins TRBV2 to TRBJ2-7, with D perhaps TRBD1 (6 bases). This CDR3 is 14 amino acids long. V shed 6 bases and J shed 2 bases, with 14 bases lying between them. CDR1 and CDR2 (germline): SNHLY, FYNNEI. The CDR3 nucleotides are TGTGCCAGCAGCCCGTGGAAGGGGGCCTACGAGCAGTACTTC. Its protein is CASSPWKGAYEQYF.

This clonotype appeared once. The chain combines TRBV27 with TRBJ2-5; unclear D gene. This CDR3 contains 14 residues. The germline CDR1 and CDR2 sequences are MNHEY and SMNVEV (reference sequence). V was shortened by 1 base and J by 7 bases, with 13 bases between the two germline ends. The CDR3 nucleotides are TGTGCCAGCAGTTTATGGGGTAGAGAAGGGACCCAGTACTTC. Its translation: CASSLWGREGTQYF.